The entry below describes one T cell receptor (beta chain). Antigen: not known. 60 Vbeta and 13 Jbeta primers were used in PCR. Sequenced by immunoSEQ multiplex PCR; TCRdb stores in-frame clones only, minus some. The sample consists of 130,000 or so clones, approximately 80% of them appearing once. The sample is drawn from a study of cytomegalovirus exposure and HLA in healthy donors. Study results and caveats: Most likely, a cluster of highly shared sequence variants arose as a sequencing artifact. Researchers counted approximately 160 TCR beta chains as cytomegalovirus-associated. Through in vitro validation, three CMV-associated chains were shown to be specific for CMV antigens.

This CDR3 spans 13 amino acids. Germline V gene lookup returns CDR1 MNHNS and CDR2 SASEGT. The V end was cut by 4 bases, the J end by 0 bases, with 6 bases between. The chain combines TRBV6-1 with TRBJ1-1; no clear D gene. Material: PBMCs. This TCR was sampled from a woman in her forties in good health and CMV-seronegative. CDR3: CASSVRVNTEAFF. CDR3 bases: TGTGCCAGCAGTGTGAGAGTGAACACTGAAGCTTTCTTT.